The 27 T cell receptor beta chains below were found in one sample sequenced in a study of blood T cell repertoires in COVID-19. Profiling relied on immunoSEQ multiplex PCR, and the TCRdb table lists in-frame clones only, not all of them. The table lists 99,000 or so clones, about 85% of them singletons. Sequences were obtained from peripheral blood. These receptors all come from a middle-aged man with acute or convalescent COVID-19.

The J gene is TRBJ1-6, the V gene TRBV6-5, with D possibly being TRBD1 (5 bases). Germline V gene sequence: CDR1 MNHEY, CDR2 SVGAGI. This CDR3 is 14 amino acids long. V lost 0 bases, J lost 9 bases, and 9 bases lay in between. The CDR3 nucleotides read TGTGCCAGCAGTTACTCGGGGCGCACTTCACCCCTCCACTTT. Its protein product is CASSYSGRTSPLHF.

The V call is TRBV12-3 or TRBV12-4, the J call TRBJ1-1; 10 bases map to TRBD1. J lost 10 bases, V lost 6 bases, and 8 bases had no gene match. This CDR3 is built from 13 residues. The CDR3 loop is CASSPGTGVGAFF. In DNA, the CDR3 is TGTGCCAGCAGCCCCGGGACAGGGGTGGGAGCTTTCTTT.

V gene TRBV5-5 combines with J gene TRBJ2-3; TRBD2 aligns across 8 bases. J was trimmed by 4 bases and V by 4 bases; bases with no gene match: 11. This CDR3 comprises 16 residues. The germline CDR1 and CDR2 sequences are SGHKS and YYEKEE (reference sequence). This CDR3 reads CASSNNILAASDTQYF. DNA for the CDR3: TGTGCCAGCAGCAACAATATACTAGCGGCTTCAGATACGCAGTATTTT.

This clone was seen only once. The V gene is TRBV7-2, the J gene TRBJ1-1; no definite D call. This CDR3 contains 13 residues. Trimming took 2 bases from V and 0 from J, leaving 4 bases between them. The germline V gene encodes CDR1 SGHTA and CDR2 FQGNSA. The CDR3 here is CASSLSMNTEAFF. CDR3 bases: TGTGCCAGCAGCTTAAGCATGAACACTGAAGCTTTCTTT.

This clone came up a few times. V usage is TRBV5-1 and J usage is TRBJ1-6, with no clear D. Trimming removed 2 bases from V and 6 bases from J, with 12 bases in between. The CDR3 sequence is 15 residues long. Germline-derived CDR1 and CDR2 are SGHRS and YFSETQ. The CDR3 nucleotides are TGCGCCAGCAGCTTACGGAGTCCGTTTAATTCACCCCTCCACTTT. Encoded protein: CASSLRSPFNSPLHF.

As DNA, the CDR3 is TGTGCCAGCAGCTTAGCGGCGGCACTCTCCTATAATTCACCCCTCCACTTT. It is translated as CASSLAAALSYNSPLHF. The rearrangement joins TRBV7-9 to TRBJ1-6; D gene ambiguous. The CDR3 length is 17 residues. Trimming stripped 0 bases from V and 0 bases from J, with 9 bases between. CDR1 and CDR2 (germline): SEHNR, FQNEAQ (reference sequence). Looking up the rest from reference TRBV7-9 and TRBJ1-6 gives the full variable domain: DTGVSQNPRHKITKRGQNVTFRCDPISEHNRLYWYRQTLGQGPEFLTYFQNEAQLEKSRLLSDRFSAERPKGSFSTLEIQRTEQGDSAMYLCASSLAAALSYNSPLHFGNGTRLTVT.

CDR3 residues: CASSYGKMNTEAFF. The CDR3 nucleotides read TGCGCCAGCAGCTACGGGAAGATGAACACTGAAGCTTTCTTT. V is TRBV5-1 and J is TRBJ1-1; D uncertain. Germline V lookup: CDR1 SGHRS, CDR2 YFSETQ. Between the trimmed V and J ends, which lost 3 bases and 0 bases, there was a span of 9 bases. The CDR3 is 14 residues long. The variable domain in full, completed from reference TRBV5-1 and TRBJ1-1, reads KAGVTQTPRYLIKTRGQQVTLSCSPISGHRSVSWYQQTPGQGLQFLFEYFSETQRNKGNFPGRFSGRQFSNSRSEMNVSTLELGDSALYLCASSYGKMNTEAFFGQGTRLTVV.

This rearrangement joins TRBV2 to TRBJ2-5, with 7 bases matching TRBD2. The CDR3 has 14 amino acids. The germline CDR1 and CDR2 sequences are SNHLY and FYNNEI. The V segment lost 7 bases and the J segment 1 base; nucleotides outside the gene matches: 6. The CDR3, as DNA: TGTGCCAGCAAAGGGGAGGGGTCCCAAGAGACCCAGTACTTC. As protein: CASKGEGSQETQYF.

This chain links TRBV12-3 or TRBV12-4 with TRBJ2-2, with D tentatively TRBD1 (5 bases). Deletions cut 3 bases from V and 5 bases from J, with 7 bases between. The CDR3 totals 13 residues. The CDR3 bases are TGTGCCAGCAGTTTTAGGGGAACCGGGGAGCTGTTTTTT. The encoded protein is CASSFRGTGELFF.

The CDR3 sequence is CSVEDREETQYF. The CDR3 DNA follows: TGCAGCGTTGAAGATCGCGAGGAGACCCAGTACTTC. The chain recombines TRBV29-1 with TRBJ2-5; no reliable D call. The length of the CDR3 is 12 residues. The V gene lost 0 bases and the J gene lost 5 bases, with 7 bases spanning the gap. CDR1 and CDR2 (germline): SQVTM, ANQGSEA.

The rearrangement links TRBV9 to TRBJ1-2; D remains ambiguous. This CDR3 is 11 amino acids long. Trimming took 0 bases from V and 7 from J, leaving 4 bases between them. CDR1 and CDR2 from the germline V gene are SGDLS and YYNGEE. CDR3 sequence: CASSVGGGYTF. The CDR3 coding sequence is TGTGCCAGCAGCGTAGGAGGTGGCTACACCTTC.

This chain connects TRBV15 to TRBJ2-7; tentative D call: TRBD1 (5 bases). The germline gives CDR1 LNHNV, CDR2 YYDKDF (reference sequence). Trimming took 3 bases from V and 2 from J, leaving 11 bases between them. The CDR3 spans 14 residues. CDR3 loop: CATSRGTGAYEQYF. CDR3 nucleotide sequence: TGTGCCACCAGCAGGGGTACAGGCGCCTACGAGCAGTACTTC.

The sample holds a few counts of this clone. This chain links TRBV5-1 with TRBJ1-4; D perhaps matches TRBD1 (5 bases). The length of the CDR3 is 14 residues. Trimming stripped 2 bases from V and 0 bases from J, with 5 bases between. Germline V CDR1 and CDR2: SGHRS, YFSETQ. CDR3 protein: CASSFRATNEKLFF. The CDR3 DNA reads as TGCGCCAGCAGCTTCAGGGCAACTAATGAAAAACTGTTTTTT.

V gene TRBV6-5 combines with J gene TRBJ2-3; D is perhaps TRBD1 (5 bases). The CDR3 totals 14 residues. Trimming took 4 bases from V and 5 from J, leaving 13 bases between them. Germline assignment: CDR1 MNHEY and CDR2 SVGAGI. In DNA, the CDR3 is TGTGCCAGCAGTTGGGCTGGGGCGCAAGATACGCAGTATTTT. This codes for CASSWAGAQDTQYF.

The V and J genes are TRBV5-8 and TRBJ1-5, with D possibly matching TRBD1 (5 bases). Germline assignment: CDR1 SGHTS and CDR2 YDEGEE. The CDR3 is 14 amino acids. Trimming took 5 bases from V and 2 from J, leaving 11 bases between them. CDR3 loop: CASSRGDGNQPQHF. CDR3 bases: TGTGCCAGCAGTAGGGGCGACGGCAATCAGCCCCAGCATTTT.

The genes are TRBV18 and TRBJ1-5, with D unclear. The germline V and J ends were trimmed by 2 bases and 0 bases, with 8 bases remaining between them. The CDR3 contains 15 residues. Germline V gene sequence: CDR1 KGHSH, CDR2 LQKENI. The CDR3 reads CASSPSSSSNQPQHF. CDR3 bases: TGTGCCAGCTCACCATCTTCCAGTAGCAATCAGCCCCAGCATTTT.

The rearrangement uses TRBV30 and TRBJ1-1; TRBD1 aligns across 8 bases. V trimming: 4 bases; J trimming: 3 bases; junction bases outside the gene matches: 10. Germline V gene data show CDR1 as GTSNPN and CDR2 as SVGIG (reference sequence). This CDR3 comprises 15 residues. This CDR3 reads CAWNLPDRVDTEAFF. The CDR3 DNA is TGTGCCTGGAATCTTCCGGACAGGGTGGACACTGAAGCTTTCTTT.

The V call is TRBV7-2, the J call TRBJ1-2; TRBD1 agrees at 7 bases. CDR3 size: 14 residues. V shed 1 base, J shed 5 bases, and the junction held 4 bases outside the gene matches. Germline V gene data show CDR1 as SGHTA and CDR2 as FQGNSA. The CDR3 spells CASSLEGQRYGYTF. The CDR3 DNA reads TGTGCCAGCAGCTTAGAGGGACAGAGATATGGCTACACCTTC.

V and J are TRBV5-1 and TRBJ1-2, with D maybe TRBD1 (6 bases). CDR3 length: 16 residues. The ends were cut back, 3 bases at V and 4 bases at J, with 19 bases in the middle. Germline CDR1 SGHRS, CDR2 YFSETQ. The CDR3: CASSSGPARDIYGYTF. In nucleotides, the CDR3 is TGCGCCAGCAGCTCTGGACCAGCCCGGGACATCTATGGCTACACCTTC.

The genes are TRBV6-6 and TRBJ2-3; D remains unclear. The CDR3 sequence is 15 residues long. Trimming stripped 5 bases from V and 3 bases from J, with 15 bases between. Germline CDR1 MNHNY, CDR2 SVGAGI (reference sequence). This chain's CDR3 is CASSDWRPGTDTQYF. Written as DNA, the CDR3 is TGTGCCAGCAGTGACTGGCGCCCAGGTACAGATACGCAGTATTTT.

This rearrangement joins TRBV10-2 to TRBJ2-7; TRBD2 matches 11 bases. CDR3 length equals 14 residues. Trimming cost V 5 bases and J 5 bases; bases outside gene matches: 5. Germline V CDR1 and CDR2: WSHSY, SAAADI. The chain's CDR3 is CASSPILAGDEQYF. DNA for the CDR3: TGCGCCAGCAGTCCTATACTAGCGGGAGACGAGCAGTACTTC.

The rearrangement links TRBV5-6 to TRBJ2-2; TRBD2 matches 11 bases. V lost 1 base, J lost 4 bases, and 6 bases stayed unmatched. The V gene's germline CDR1 is SGHDT and CDR2 YYEEEE. The CDR3 has 17 residues. CDR3 residues: CASSLFSGGAGTGELFF. The CDR3 nucleotides read TGTGCCAGCAGCTTGTTTAGCGGGGGGGCTGGCACCGGGGAGCTGTTTTTT.

The chain joins TRBV27 to TRBJ2-1; TRBD1 is a possible D gene (6 bases). Trimming stripped 5 bases from V and 8 bases from J, with 10 bases between. The CDR3 is made up of 12 amino acids. The germline V gene has CDR1 MNHEY and CDR2 SMNVEV (reference sequence). CDR3 nucleotide sequence: TGTGCCAGCAGTCCGACAGGTTATGAGCAGTTCTTC. Translating gives CASSPTGYEQFF.

This chain links TRBV28 with TRBJ1-3; 7 bases are shared with TRBD1. CDR3 length: 15 amino acids. Trimming took 10 bases from V and 1 from J; bases not matched to a gene: 10. The germline CDR1 and CDR2 sequences are MDHEN and SYDVKM. Here the CDR3 reads CAIQGGPRSGNTIYF. Here the CDR3 DNA reads TGTGCCATCCAAGGGGGCCCACGGTCTGGAAACACCATATATTTT.

V and J are TRBV11-2 and TRBJ2-7, with a tentative D call TRBD2 (6 bases). Germline V lookup: CDR1 SGHAT, CDR2 FQNNGV. This CDR3 region has 14 residues. V lost 9 bases, J lost 3 bases, and 18 bases lay in between. The CDR3 here is CASKPAGLIYEQYF. The CDR3 bases are TGTGCCAGTAAACCAGCGGGTCTTATCTACGAGCAGTACTTC.

The chain recombines TRBV9 with TRBJ2-7, with 8 bases lining up with TRBD1. The CDR3 runs 14 residues. With 0 bases clipped from V and 10 bases from J, the junction kept 9 bases outside the gene matches. Germline V lookup: CDR1 SGDLS, CDR2 YYNGEE. CDR3 loop: CASSVEGQALEQYF. In DNA, the CDR3 is TGTGCCAGCAGCGTAGAGGGACAGGCCCTAGAACAGTACTTC.

This chain links TRBV7-3 with TRBJ2-3; 12 bases agree with TRBD2. V lost 2 bases, J lost 5 bases, and 2 bases stayed unmatched. CDR3 size: 15 residues. CDR1 and CDR2 (germline): SGHTA, FQGTGA. CDR3 DNA: TGTGCCAGCAGCTTAGGGACTAGCGGGTTAGATACGCAGTATTTT. This sequence encodes CASSLGTSGLDTQYF.